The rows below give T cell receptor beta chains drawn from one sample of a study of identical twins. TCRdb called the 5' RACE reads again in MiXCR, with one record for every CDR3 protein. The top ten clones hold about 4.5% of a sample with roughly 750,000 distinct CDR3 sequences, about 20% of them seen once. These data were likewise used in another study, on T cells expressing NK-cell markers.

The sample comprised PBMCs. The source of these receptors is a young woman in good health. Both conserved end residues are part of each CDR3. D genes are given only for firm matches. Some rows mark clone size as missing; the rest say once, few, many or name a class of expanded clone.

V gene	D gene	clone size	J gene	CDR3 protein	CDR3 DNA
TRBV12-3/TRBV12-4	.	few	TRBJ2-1	CASSFMYNEQFF	TGTGCCAGCAGTTTTATGTACAATGAGCAGTTCTTC
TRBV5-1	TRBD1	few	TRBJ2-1	CANSFGTATYNEQFF	TGCGCCAACAGCTTCGGGACAGCGACCTACAATGAGCAGTTCTTC
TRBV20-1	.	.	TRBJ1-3	CSARPLDSGNTIYF	TGCAGTGCTAGACCGCTAGACTCTGGAAACACCATATATTTT
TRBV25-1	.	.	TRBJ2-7	CASSDLRSFIHEQYF	TGTGCCAGCAGTGACCTCCGGAGTTTCATCCACGAGCAGTACTTC
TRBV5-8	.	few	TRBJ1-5	CASSLSGWAQHF	TGTGCCAGCAGCTTGTCGGGATGGGCCCAGCATTTT
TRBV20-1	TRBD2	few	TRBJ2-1	CSARGSEGTRQYSEQFF	TGCAGTGCTAGAGGTTCGGAGGGGACTAGACAGTATAGTGAGCAGTTCTTC
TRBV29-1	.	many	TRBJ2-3	CSAEPGHTITDTQYF	TGCAGCGCAGAGCCGGGACACACTATCACAGATACGCAGTATTTT
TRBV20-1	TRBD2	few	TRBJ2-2	CSATGLAGLNTGELFF	TGCAGTGCCACGGGACTAGCGGGGTTGAACACCGGGGAGCTGTTTTTT
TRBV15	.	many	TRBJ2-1	CATSRVQDNEQFF	TGTGCCACCAGCAGAGTGCAGGACAATGAGCAGTTCTTC
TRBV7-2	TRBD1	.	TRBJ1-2	CASSPGQAHYGYTF	TGTGCCAGCAGCCCGGGACAGGCTCACTATGGCTACACCTTC
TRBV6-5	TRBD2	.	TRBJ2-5	CASSYLSGGNSETQYF	TGTGCCAGCAGTTACCTCAGCGGGGGCAACTCAGAGACCCAGTACTTC
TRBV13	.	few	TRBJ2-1	CASSPPEGGFYNEQFF	TGTGCCAGCAGCCCTCCCGAGGGGGGGTTCTACAATGAGCAGTTCTTC
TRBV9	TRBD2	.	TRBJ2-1	CASSVRLAGINEQFF	TGTGCCAGCAGCGTCCGACTAGCGGGGATCAATGAGCAGTTCTTC
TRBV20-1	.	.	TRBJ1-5	CSASIVDSLNQPQHF	TGCAGTGCCTCAATCGTCGACAGCCTCAATCAGCCCCAGCATTTT
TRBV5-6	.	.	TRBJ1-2	CATYLTGTGGYTF	TGTGCCACCTACTTAACAGGGACGGGTGGCTACACCTTC
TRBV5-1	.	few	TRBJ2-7	CASSLALGGTYEQYF	TGCGCCAGCAGCTTGGCGTTGGGCGGGACCTACGAGCAGTACTTC
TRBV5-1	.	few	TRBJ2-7	CASSLWVPYEQYF	TGCGCCAGCAGCTTGTGGGTGCCCTACGAGCAGTACTTC
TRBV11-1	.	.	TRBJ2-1	CASSLLPRADNEQFF	TGTGCCAGCAGCTTACTTCCGCGCGCAGACAATGAGCAGTTCTTC
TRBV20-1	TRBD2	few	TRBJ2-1	CSAKAGGLLGNEQFF	TGCAGTGCTAAAGCGGGAGGGCTTCTGGGAAATGAGCAGTTCTTC
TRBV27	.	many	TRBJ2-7	CATSDGTSGENEQYF	TGTGCCACCAGTGACGGGACCAGCGGTGAAAACGAGCAGTACTTC
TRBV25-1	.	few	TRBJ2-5	CASSGAGPLSGGTQYF	TGTGCCAGCAGTGGGGCGGGACCTCTCTCCGGCGGGACCCAGTACTTC
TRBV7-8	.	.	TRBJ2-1	CASSLALLAAEQFF	TGTGCCAGCAGCTTAGCGCTATTAGCAGCTGAGCAGTTCTTC
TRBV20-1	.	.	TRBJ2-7	CSARGSIYEQYF	TGCAGTGCTAGAGGGAGCATCTACGAGCAGTACTTC
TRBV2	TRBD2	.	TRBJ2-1	CASRDRFSSGGTYNEQFF	TGTGCCAGCAGAGATAGGTTTTCCAGCGGGGGAACCTACAATGAGCAGTTCTTC
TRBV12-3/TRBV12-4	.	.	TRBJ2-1	CASRPTGDKLREQFF	TGTGCCAGCAGACCGACAGGAGACAAACTACGTGAGCAGTTCTTC
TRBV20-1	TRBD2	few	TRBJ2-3	CSAKPPAGGADTQYF	TGCAGTGCTAAACCCCCAGCGGGGGGGGCAGATACGCAGTATTTT
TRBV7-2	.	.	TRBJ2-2	CASKASRSGELFF	TGTGCCAGCAAGGCCAGCAGGTCCGGGGAGCTGTTTTTT
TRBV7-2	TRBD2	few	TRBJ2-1	CASTAGVAYNEQFF	TGTGCCAGTACGGCGGGAGTGGCCTACAATGAGCAGTTCTTC
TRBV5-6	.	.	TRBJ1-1	CASSPSGRITGRTEAFF	TGTGCCAGCAGCCCCTCGGGACGAATTACGGGGAGGACTGAAGCTTTCTTT
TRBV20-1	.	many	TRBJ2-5	CSARDAGAWETQYF	TGCAGTGCTAGAGATGCTGGCGCATGGGAGACCCAGTACTTC